The subject of this entry is one T cell receptor beta chain. The data originate from a study of PD-1 blockade in classical Hodgkin lymphoma. Study context: Treatment was intravenous nivolumab, 3 mg/kg every 2 weeks, until progression.

This table comes from immunoSEQ multiplex PCR, and its TCRdb copy is limited to in-frame clones, with some not included. The sample lists about 62,000 clones, 88% occurring once. Each patient's relapse followed autologous stem cell transplantation, and brentuximab vedotin exposure varied. The material was peripheral blood mononuclear cells (PBMCs), obtained at baseline. The origin of this receptor is a human donor with classical Hodgkin lymphoma.

The CDR3 spells CASSGADSGELFF. DNA of the CDR3: TGTGCCAGCAGTGGCGCGGATTCCGGGGAGCTGTTTTTT. The rearrangement links TRBV6-4 to TRBJ2-2; D remains ambiguous. The germline gives CDR1 MRHNA, CDR2 SNTAGT. The CDR3 is made up of 13 amino acids. V gave up 4 bases and J gave up 6 bases, with 9 bases separating them.